The present T cell receptor beta chain was sequenced within a study of identical twins. Unique molecular identifiers were present on the cDNA, and a universal primer site came from template switching. TCRdb reanalysed the 5' RACE reads using MiXCR and keeps one entry per CDR3 protein. The repertoire holds approximately 670,000 distinct CDR3 sequences, with roughly 6.2% as singletons. Study conclusions and caveats: Fewer insertions characterized abundant cord blood beta clonotypes, whereas memory repertoires showed none. Low generation probability was overrepresented in out-of-frame alpha sequences shared by twins.

A remark on this clonotype: The antigen is undetermined. A much larger clonotype is one base distant, so this may be a read error.

This TCR was sampled from a man between 18 and 29 years old in good health. Sequencing used naive T cells sorted from blood.

Here the CDR3 DNA reads TGCGCCAGCAGCCTTGAAGCTAGCGCCTACAATGAGCAGTTCTTC. The encoded protein is CASSLEASAYNEQFF. V usage is TRBV5-1 and J usage is TRBJ2-1, with a possible D match to TRBD2 (6 bases). V dropped 4 bases and J dropped 2 bases, with 13 bases sitting between them. The CDR3 spans 15 residues. The V gene's germline CDR1 is SGHRS and CDR2 YFSETQ.